This record concerns one T cell receptor (beta chain) sequence. The antigen remains unidentified. These data belong to a study of response to subunit inactivated influenza vaccine. Study results and limitations: Authors suggested each seasonal flu vaccination may recruit only limited numbers of new T cells.

The CDR3 totals 14 residues. V was shortened by 3 bases and J by 1 base, with 8 bases between the two germline ends. Germline CDR1 and CDR2: KGHSH and LQKENI. TCRdb passed the RT-PCR reads through MiXCR, listing each CDR3 protein once. The sample lists hundreds of thousands of distinct CDR3 sequences; approximately 7.1% were seen once. The receptor was isolated from a man aged 50-75 years who received an inactivated influenza vaccine. The rearrangement uses TRBV18 and TRBJ2-3; D is uncertain. Here the sequenced sample was PBMCs from blood, taken 23 to 25 months after vaccination. Written as DNA, the CDR3 is TGTGCCAGCTCACCTCTATCTCGCACAGATACGCAGTATTTT. It encodes CASSPLSRTDTQYF.